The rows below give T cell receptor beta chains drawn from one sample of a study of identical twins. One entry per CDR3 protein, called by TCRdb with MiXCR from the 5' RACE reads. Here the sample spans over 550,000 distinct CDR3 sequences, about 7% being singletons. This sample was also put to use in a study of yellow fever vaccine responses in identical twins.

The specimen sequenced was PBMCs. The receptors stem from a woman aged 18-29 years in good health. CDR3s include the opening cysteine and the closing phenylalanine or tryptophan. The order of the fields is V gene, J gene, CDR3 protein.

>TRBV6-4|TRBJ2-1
CASSDGTSGVNEQFF
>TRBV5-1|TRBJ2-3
CASSSDGSSTDTQYF
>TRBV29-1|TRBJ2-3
CSVEDRADTQYF
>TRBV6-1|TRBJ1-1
CASSVGGMPLEAFF
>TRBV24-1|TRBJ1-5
CATSDPGTGNQPQHF
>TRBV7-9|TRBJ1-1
CASSPPLGQVIEAFF
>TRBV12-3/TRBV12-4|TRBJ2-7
CASSFEDGPYEQYF
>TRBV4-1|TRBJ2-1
CASSNRDRDNEQFF
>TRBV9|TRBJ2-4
CASSVGDRGNIQYF
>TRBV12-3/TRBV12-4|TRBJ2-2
CASSLAVSGELFF
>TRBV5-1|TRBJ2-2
CASSLGQGAVVHLTGELFF
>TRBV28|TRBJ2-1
CASSPRGSAGVYNEQFF
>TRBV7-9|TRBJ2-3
CASSLELVFSVTDTQYF
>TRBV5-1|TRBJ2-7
CASSDRGHSYEQYF
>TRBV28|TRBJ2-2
CATPDRNTGELFF
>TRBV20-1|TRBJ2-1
CSAAAGLVNEQFF
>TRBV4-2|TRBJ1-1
CASSQDWGAGNTEAFF
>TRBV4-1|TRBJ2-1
CASSRVLVSYNEQFF
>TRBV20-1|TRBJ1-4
CRAQGENEKLFF
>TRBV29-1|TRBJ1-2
CSVRRGNYGYTF
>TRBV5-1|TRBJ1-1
CASSLADTNTEAFF
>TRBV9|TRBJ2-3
CASHRAVGTQYF
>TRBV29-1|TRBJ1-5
CSVAPGQSNQPQHF
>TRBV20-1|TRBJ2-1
CSARERAGVTYNEQFF
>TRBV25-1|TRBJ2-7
CASSTRLAGGGRSYEQYF
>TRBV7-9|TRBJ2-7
CASSPRGGAGNEQYF
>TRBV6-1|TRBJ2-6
CASTRGGGAGANVLTF
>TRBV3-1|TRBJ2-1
CASSEEGVVWVNEQFF
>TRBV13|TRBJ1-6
CASSLGGTPLHF
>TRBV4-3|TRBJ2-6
CASPRPGTSDKKGSGANVLTF
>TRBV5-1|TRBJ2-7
CASSTGGIGLYEQYF
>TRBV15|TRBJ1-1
CATSGYGRGTLNTEAFF
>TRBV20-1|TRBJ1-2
CSAHPGLGENYGYTF
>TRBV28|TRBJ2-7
CASSEDRVGSYEQYF
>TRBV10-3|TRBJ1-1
CATMGQGATEAFF